The 26 T cell receptor beta chains listed next were all sequenced from one sample in a study of blood T cell repertoires in COVID-19. Sequencing was performed with immunoSEQ multiplex PCR; in TCRdb, only in-frame clones are kept and a portion is missing. This sample has 54,000 or so clones, with approximately 88% found just once. Sequencing was done on a sample of peripheral blood. The receptors shown here come from a human donor in a cohort sampled during active COVID-19.

The chain uses TRBV27 and TRBJ1-2; D unclear. The CDR3 contains 13 residues. The V and J ends lost 8 bases and 8 bases respectively, with 18 bases between them. Germline lookup yields CDR1 MNHEY and CDR2 SMNVEV (reference sequence). CDR3 DNA: TGTGCCAGCTCAATGCCCGGGGTACAGGGCTACACCTTC. Amino acids: CASSMPGVQGYTF.

The chain combines TRBV4-1 with TRBJ1-2; 11 bases fit TRBD1. The CDR3 contains 15 residues. Germline V gene lookup returns CDR1 MGHRA and CDR2 YSYEKL. With V trimmed by 4 bases and J by 6 bases, 7 bases remained unmatched. The CDR3 here is CASSPLGQGADGYTF. DNA of the CDR3: TGCGCCAGCAGCCCCCTCGGACAGGGGGCAGATGGCTACACCTTC.

This clone has more than one count but fewer than ten. The V and J genes are TRBV10-1 and TRBJ2-1, with 9 nucleotides matching TRBD2. Looked up from germline, CDR1 is WNHNN and CDR2 is SYGVQD (reference sequence). CDR3 length: 15 residues. J gave up 7 bases and V 3 bases, and 7 bases lay outside the gene matches. The CDR3 sequence: CASSERLAGKNEQFF. CDR3 bases: TGCGCCAGCAGTGAAAGGCTAGCGGGGAAAAATGAGCAGTTCTTC.

CDR3 sequence reads: CASSFTGGMGTQYF. Here the CDR3 DNA reads TGTGCCAGCAGCTTTACAGGGGGCATGGGGACCCAGTACTTC. The chain joins TRBV7-3 to TRBJ2-5; 9 bases are a match to TRBD1. Germline V CDR1 and CDR2: SGHTA, FQGTGA. The V and J ends lost 3 bases and 7 bases, in that order; junction bases with no gene match: 6. The CDR3 sequence is 14 residues long.

This chain links TRBV3-1 (or the pseudogene TRBV3-2) with TRBJ2-2; TRBD2 matches at 12 bases. CDR1 LGHDT and CDR2 YNNKEL come from the germline V gene (reference sequence). This CDR3 is 18 amino acids long. V shed 5 bases, J shed 7 bases, and the junction held 14 bases outside the gene matches. The chain's CDR3 is CASSSSTGTSGLNGELFF. The DNA for the CDR3 is TGTGCCAGCAGCTCTTCAACCGGGACTAGCGGGTTGAACGGGGAGCTGTTTTTT.

The chain is built from TRBV7-6 and TRBJ2-3; TRBD2 is a possible D gene (6 bases). Germline V CDR1 and CDR2: SGHVS, FNYEAQ. V was cut by 5 bases and J by 2 bases, with 17 bases left in between. CDR3 size: 16 residues. The CDR3 DNA is TGTGCCAGCAGCCCCCGGGCCGGGAGATACACAGATACGCAGTATTTT. Protein: CASSPRAGRYTDTQYF.

The gene calls are TRBV11-2 and TRBJ2-2; possible D gene TRBD2, 6 bases. Trimming shortened V by 0 bases and J by 1 base, and 9 bases separated the two germline ends. The CDR3 sequence is 16 residues long. Germline V gene lookup returns CDR1 SGHAT and CDR2 FQNNGV. The CDR3 DNA follows: TGTGCCAGCAGCTTAGACTGGCGGGGGAACACCGGGGAGCTGTTTTTT. Its protein product is CASSLDWRGNTGELFF.

This clone came up once. The chain has TRBV2 and TRBJ2-2; TRBD2 matches at 8 bases. This CDR3 has 16 amino acids. Trimming removed 5 bases from V and 0 bases from J; junction bases left unmatched: 5. CDR1 SNHLY and CDR2 FYNNEI come from the germline V gene. CDR3 nucleotide sequence: TGTGCCAGCAGTCCTGCGGGAGGCTCGAACACCGGGGAGCTGTTTTTT. Translation: CASSPAGGSNTGELFF. The whole variable domain, remainder taken from reference TRBV2 and TRBJ2-2, is EPEVTQTPSHQVTQMGQEVILRCVPISNHLYFYWYRQILGQKVEFLVSFYNNEISEKSEIFDDQFSVERPDGSNFTLKIRSTKLEDSAMYFCASSPAGGSNTGELFFGEGSRLTVL.

The rearrangement links TRBV27 to TRBJ1-3, with 7 bases aligning to TRBD1. Germline values: CDR1 MNHEY, CDR2 SMNVEV (reference sequence). V lost 8 bases, J lost 6 bases, and 7 bases stayed unmatched. The length of the CDR3 is 13 residues. The CDR3 DNA reads as TGTGCCAGCTCGCGACAGGGCGAAAACACCATATATTTT. It codes for CASSRQGENTIYF.

There are a few counts of this clone. V usage is TRBV25-1 and J usage is TRBJ2-7; the match to TRBD2 covers 7 bases. Germline assignment: CDR1 MGHDK and CDR2 SYGVNS. The CDR3 runs to 15 residues. The V gene end was trimmed by 1 base and the J gene end by 3 bases; junction bases not matched to a gene: 6. The CDR3 DNA reads as TGTGCCAGCAGTGAATTTGGGGGGGACGGCTACGAGCAGTACTTC. This encodes CASSEFGGDGYEQYF.

The chain recombines TRBV19 with TRBJ2-3; 8 nucleotides line up with TRBD1. Germline assignment: CDR1 LNHDA and CDR2 SQIVND (reference sequence). This CDR3 is built from 15 residues. The trim removed 6 bases at V and 0 bases at J, leaving 5 bases unmatched. This CDR3 is CASSPRDRSTDTQYF. In nucleotides, the CDR3 is TGTGCCAGTAGCCCTAGGGACAGGAGCACAGATACGCAGTATTTT.

The chain combines TRBV27 with TRBJ2-1; 11 bases agree with TRBD2. V was clipped by 6 bases and J by 5 bases; unmatched bases: 9. The length of the CDR3 is 16 residues. Germline V gives CDR1 MNHEY, CDR2 SMNVEV (reference sequence). The CDR3: CASSSLTSGGDNEQFF. As DNA, the CDR3 is TGTGCCAGCAGCTCATTAACTAGCGGGGGCGACAATGAGCAGTTCTTC.

A single count supports this clone. The chain employs TRBV25-1 and TRBJ1-2; D remains ambiguous. Germline loops: CDR1 MGHDK, CDR2 SYGVNS. This CDR3 is built from 12 residues. The V and J ends lost 5 bases and 8 bases respectively, with 12 bases between them. The CDR3 nucleotides are TGTGCCAGCAGTTTAAGTACGGGAGGCTACACCTTC. Protein product: CASSLSTGGYTF.

CDR3 region: CSVNRGGFGTEAFF. CDR3 DNA sequence: TGCAGCGTGAACAGGGGAGGATTTGGCACTGAAGCTTTCTTT. The chain employs TRBV29-1 and TRBJ1-1; 7 bases match TRBD1. J lost 4 bases, V lost 6 bases, and 11 bases had no gene match. Germline CDR1 and CDR2: SQVTM and ANQGSEA. The CDR3 consists of 14 residues.

As concerns this clone: A read error may account for a junction end that differs from germline. The chain recombines TRBV2 with TRBJ2-5; D remains ambiguous. The CDR3 totals 11 residues. Germline CDR1 and CDR2: SNHLY and FYNNEI. The CDR3 region has the DNA TGTGCCAGCAGTGACCAGGAGACCCAGTACTTC. As protein: CASSDQETQYF.

This rearrangement joins TRBV11-2 to TRBJ2-7; weak D call: TRBD1 (6 bases). The CDR3 spans 14 residues. Trimming shortened V by 3 bases and J by 7 bases, and 16 bases separated the two germline ends. The V gene's germline CDR1 is SGHAT and CDR2 FQNNGV. DNA of the CDR3: TGTGCCAGCAGCTTCACAGGGCCCCAAGCGGAGCAGTACTTC. Protein: CASSFTGPQAEQYF.

The chain links TRBV2 to TRBJ1-1; 8 positions match TRBD1. After removal of 7 bases from V and 1 base from J, the junction contained 5 bases not matched to a gene. This CDR3 has 14 residues. Per the germline V gene, CDR1 is SNHLY and CDR2 is FYNNEI. This chain's CDR3 is CASKETGANTEAFF. The DNA for the CDR3 is TGTGCCAGCAAGGAGACAGGGGCGAACACTGAAGCTTTCTTT.

The chain carries TRBV2 and TRBJ2-5; TRBD2 matches at 8 bases. Germline V lookup: CDR1 SNHLY, CDR2 FYNNEI. The CDR3 consists of 16 residues. V trimming: 2 bases; J trimming: 4 bases; junction bases outside the gene matches: 9. The CDR3 nucleotides read TGTGCCAGCAGTGAAAGGGTAGCGGGAACGGCAGAGACCCAGTACTTC. Translation: CASSERVAGTAETQYF.

The rearrangement joins TRBV30 to TRBJ2-1; D might be TRBD2 (5 bases). The V end lost 4 bases, the J end lost 7 bases, and 11 bases lay between the germline ends. The germline gives CDR1 GTSNPN, CDR2 SVGIG (reference sequence). There are 12 residues in the CDR3. In nucleotides, the CDR3 is TGTGCCTGGACGGCGGGCCGGAATGAGCAGTTCTTC. It codes for CAWTAGRNEQFF.

This clone has a single count. The V and J genes are TRBV27 and TRBJ1-5, with 11 bases aligning to TRBD1. The CDR3 contains 16 residues. The ends lost 4 bases at V and 11 bases at J; junction bases unmatched: 13. In germline, CDR1 is MNHEY, CDR2 SMNVEV (reference sequence). CDR3 in DNA: TGTGCCAGCAGTTACTCCGGGACAGGGGGGGGCATGGCCCAGCATTTT. This sequence encodes CASSYSGTGGGMAQHF.

The chain links TRBV19 to TRBJ2-3; D unclear. V was shortened by 5 bases and J by 4 bases, with 10 bases between the two germline ends. CDR3 length: 13 amino acids. The germline CDR1 and CDR2 sequences are LNHDA and SQIVND (reference sequence). CDR3 in amino acids: CASSVQSPDTQYF. The CDR3 nucleotides are TGTGCCAGTAGTGTACAGTCCCCAGATACGCAGTATTTT.

V gene TRBV27 combines with J gene TRBJ2-3; 9 bases are a match to TRBD2. Germline-derived CDR1 and CDR2 are MNHEY and SMNVEV (reference sequence). This CDR3 has 19 residues. V shed 1 base and J 0 bases; nucleotides not matched to a gene: 11. This CDR3 is CASSLLASGVFTSTDTQYF. The DNA for the CDR3 is TGTGCCAGCAGTTTATTGGCTAGCGGGGTATTCACTAGCACAGATACGCAGTATTTT.

About this clone itself: Distinct nucleotide sequences in the sample also encode this CDR3. The CDR3 region has the DNA TGTGCCAGCAGTTCCCGGACAGGGACCTACGAGCAGTACTTC. The encoded protein is CASSSRTGTYEQYF. This chain joins TRBV6-2 or TRBV6-3 and TRBJ2-7; 8 nucleotides match TRBD1. V dropped 4 bases and J dropped 2; count of bases not matched to a gene: 4. This CDR3 comprises 14 residues. Germline V gives CDR1 MNHEY, CDR2 SVGEGT.

The J gene is TRBJ1-1, the V gene TRBV7-9; D gene uncertain. Germline values: CDR1 SEHNR, CDR2 FQNEAQ (reference sequence). The CDR3 has 14 amino acids. V gave up 7 bases and J gave up 1 base, with 13 bases separating them. The CDR3 region is CASTLETGNTEAFF. The CDR3 region has the DNA TGTGCCAGCACTCTTGAAACCGGGAACACTGAAGCTTTCTTT. The full variable domain, rest sourced from reference TRBV7-9 and TRBJ1-1, is DTGVSQNPRHKITKRGQNVTFRCDPISEHNRLYWYRQTLGQGPEFLTYFQNEAQLEKSRLLSDRFSAERPKGSFSTLEIQRTEQGDSAMYLCASTLETGNTEAFFGQGTRLTVV.

V and J are TRBV3-1 (or the pseudogene TRBV3-2) and TRBJ2-7; 13 bases fit TRBD2. CDR3 length: 18 residues. V lost 2 bases, J lost 4 bases, and 11 bases stayed unmatched. Germline V gene lookup returns CDR1 LGHDT and CDR2 YNNKEL (reference sequence). The DNA for the CDR3 is TGTGCCAGCAGCCAAATCGCCCCGGGACTAGCGGGAAGATACGAGCAGTACTTC. Protein: CASSQIAPGLAGRYEQYF.

In this sample, this clone turned up once. The chain recombines TRBV6-4 with TRBJ1-1, with 8 bases aligning to TRBD1. In germline, CDR1 is MRHNA, CDR2 SNTAGT. The trim removed 3 bases at V and 5 bases at J, leaving 8 bases unmatched. This CDR3 region has 15 residues. The CDR3 DNA is TGTGCCAGCAGTGAGACGCAGGGGGCTAGGACTGAAGCTTTCTTT. Translation gives CASSETQGARTEAFF.